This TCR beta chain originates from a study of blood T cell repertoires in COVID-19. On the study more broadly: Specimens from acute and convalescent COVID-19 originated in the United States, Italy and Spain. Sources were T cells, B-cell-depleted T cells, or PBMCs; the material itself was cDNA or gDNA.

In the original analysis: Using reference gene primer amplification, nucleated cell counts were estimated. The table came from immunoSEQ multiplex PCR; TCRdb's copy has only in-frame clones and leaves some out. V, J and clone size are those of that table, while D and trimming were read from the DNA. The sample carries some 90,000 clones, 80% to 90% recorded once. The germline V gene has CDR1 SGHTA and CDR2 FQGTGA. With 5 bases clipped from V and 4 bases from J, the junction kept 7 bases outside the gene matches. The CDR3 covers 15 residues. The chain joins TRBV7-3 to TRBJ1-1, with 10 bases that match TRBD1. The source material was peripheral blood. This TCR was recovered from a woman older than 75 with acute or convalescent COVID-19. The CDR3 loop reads CASSVSGTGVTEAFF. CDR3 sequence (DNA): TGTGCCAGCAGCGTTAGTGGGACAGGGGTCACTGAAGCTTTCTTT.